This T cell receptor beta chain came from a study of T cell responses to AZD1222 COVID-19 vaccine. On the study more broadly: Some second doses came at about 4 weeks and others at about 12 weeks; these were pooled.

A remark on this clone: Its antigen remains unidentified.

Sequencing was performed with immunoSEQ multiplex PCR; in TCRdb, only in-frame clones are kept and a portion is missing. Among 84,000 or so clones listed, roughly 90% were seen once. Findings and caveats of the study: Donors were mostly white British, more females; clonal diversity possibly underestimated. Spike-specific TCRs gained breadth and depth after people received two AZD1222 doses. Only 5 to 7 individuals given AZD1222 were seropositive at baseline.

The CDR3 contains 10 residues. Looked up from germline, CDR1 is LNHDA and CDR2 is SQIVND (reference sequence). Trimming left V 3 bases short and J 5 bases short, with 2 bases between. V and J are TRBV19 and TRBJ2-7; D is uncertain. Specimen: peripheral blood, collected on day 0 of AZD1222 vaccination. This receptor was identified in an adult in good health. The CDR3 DNA follows: TGTGCCAGTAGTATGCACGAGCAGTACTTC. It yields the protein CASSMHEQYF.